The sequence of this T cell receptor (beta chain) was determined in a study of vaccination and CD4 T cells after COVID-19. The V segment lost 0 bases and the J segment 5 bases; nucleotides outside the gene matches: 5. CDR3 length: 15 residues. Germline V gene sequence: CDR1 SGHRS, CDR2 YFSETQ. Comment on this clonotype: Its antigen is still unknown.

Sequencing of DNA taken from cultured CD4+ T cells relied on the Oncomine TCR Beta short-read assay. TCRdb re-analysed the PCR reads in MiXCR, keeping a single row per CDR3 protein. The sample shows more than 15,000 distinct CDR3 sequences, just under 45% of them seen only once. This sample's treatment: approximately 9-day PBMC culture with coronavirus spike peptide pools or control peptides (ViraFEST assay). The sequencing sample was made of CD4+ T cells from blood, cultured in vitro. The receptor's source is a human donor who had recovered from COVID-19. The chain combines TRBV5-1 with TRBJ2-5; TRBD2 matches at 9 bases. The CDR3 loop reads CASSLGGTSGETQYF. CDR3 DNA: TGCGCCAGCAGCTTGGGAGGAACTAGCGGGGAGACCCAGTACTTC.